One TCR beta chain is described in this entry. The authors' processing: Amplification with reference gene primers provided the estimates of nucleated cell counts. Clones were read by immunoSEQ multiplex PCR, and TCRdb kept only the in-frame ones, dropping some. V and J calls and clone size are given by that table; D and trimming were obtained from the DNA. The sample consists of about 130,000 clones, around 88% of them appearing once. This record comes from a study of blood T cell repertoires in COVID-19. At the level of the study: Collection of acute and convalescent COVID-19 samples took place in the United States, Italy and Spain. T cells, B-cell-depleted T cells, or PBMCs provided the cDNA or gDNA that served as material.

Germline lookup yields CDR1 MNHEY and CDR2 SVGAGI. V lost 6 bases to trimming and J lost 4 bases; unmatched junction nucleotides: 8. The CDR3 has 14 amino acids. Material for sequencing was peripheral blood. The sequence was obtained from a woman in her forties or fifties who had recovered from COVID-19. This chain connects TRBV6-5 to TRBJ2-7; 8 positions agree with TRBD2. CDR3 nucleotide sequence: TGTGCCAGCAGGCCCGGGGGGGCCCAATACGAGCAGTACTTC. It yields the protein CASRPGGAQYEQYF.